This entry concerns a single T cell receptor beta chain. The sample comes from a study of blood T cell repertoires in COVID-19. In the study overall: T cells, B-cell-depleted T cells, or PBMCs provided the cDNA or gDNA that served as material.

Researchers sorted participants into cohorts using their self-reported clinical history. Two consecutive negative NP/OP PCR tests, clearance, or resolved symptoms defined Cohort 3 recovery. Between the trimmed V and J ends, which lost 2 bases and 3 bases, there was a span of 11 bases. Germline loops: CDR1 KGHSY, CDR2 FQNENV. CDR3 length equals 14 residues. Authors' analysis steps: Estimation of nucleated cell counts relied on the amplification of reference gene primers. Sequencing used immunoSEQ multiplex PCR; TCRdb keeps in-frame clones, though not all of them. The V and J calls and clone size were taken over from that table, and D and trimming were inferred from the DNA. This sample has hundreds of thousands of clones, with 85% to 90% found just once.

The source of this sequence is a man aged 25 to 40 who had recovered from COVID-19. Sequencing was done on a sample of PBMCs or T cells enriched from blood (not recorded which). The chain combines TRBV16 with TRBJ2-7; D is possibly TRBD1 (5 bases). CDR3 residues: CASSQQGSLYEQYF. The CDR3, as DNA: TGTGCCAGCAGCCAACAGGGTTCCCTCTACGAGCAGTACTTC.